The 26 T cell receptor beta chains below were found in one sample sequenced in a study of metastatic and nonmetastatic thyroid tumors. TCRdb redid the clone calls on the PCR reads using MiXCR. The sample consists of tens of thousands of clones, roughly 24% of them appearing once. The entire patient cohort was treatment-naive prior to thyroid surgery. The source material was blood. These receptor sequences come from a male donor with papillary thyroid cancer or a benign thyroid nodule (not recorded which). Some clones in this sample may be carry-over from other donors' samples.

This clone appeared a few times. The chain employs TRBV6-1 and TRBJ2-7, with D perhaps matching TRBD1 (5 bases). This CDR3 has 14 residues. Germline assignment: CDR1 MNHNS and CDR2 SASEGT. V was trimmed by 5 bases and J by 0 bases, leaving 11 bases between them. The CDR3 DNA reads as TGTGCCAGCAGTAGGGGCCCCCGCTCCTACGAGCAGTACTTC. Translated: CASSRGPRSYEQYF.

This clone was recorded at least ten times. This rearrangement joins TRBV24-1 to TRBJ1-4; 7 nucleotides line up with TRBD1. V lost 1 base and J lost 11; bases outside the gene matches: 3. CDR1 KGHDR and CDR2 SFDVKD come from the germline V gene. The CDR3 contains 13 residues. This CDR3 reads CATSDLQGRKLFF. In nucleotides, the CDR3 is TGTGCCACCAGTGATTTACAGGGGAGGAAACTGTTTTTT.

The CDR3 loop reads CAWSDWQGSRYYTF. Written as DNA, the CDR3 is TGTGCCTGGAGTGACTGGCAGGGGTCAAGGTACTACACCTTC. The chain links TRBV30 to TRBJ1-2; possible D gene TRBD1, 6 bases. V lost 1 base and J lost 10, with 19 bases in between. The CDR3 is 14 residues long. The germline V gene has CDR1 GTSNPN and CDR2 SVGIG (reference sequence). Using reference TRBV30 and TRBJ1-2 for the parts outside the CDR3, the full variable domain is SQTIHQWPATLVQPVGSPLSLECTVEGTSNPNLYWYRQAAGRGLQLLFYSVGIGQISSEVPQNLSASRPQDRQFILSSKKLLLSDSGFYLCAWSDWQGSRYYTFGSGTRLTVV.

This clone occurred a few times. This rearrangement joins TRBV28 to TRBJ1-1; TRBD1 might be the D (5 bases). V dropped 5 bases and J dropped 11 bases, with 21 bases sitting between them. In germline, CDR1 is MDHEN, CDR2 SYDVKM. The CDR3 loop spans 14 amino acids. CDR3 sequence reads: CASSIGAIPLGAFF. The DNA of the CDR3 is TGTGCCAGCAGTATCGGGGCCATACCCCTGGGGGCTTTCTTT.

The V call is TRBV6-1, the J call TRBJ2-3, with D possibly matching TRBD1 (6 bases). Germline values: CDR1 MNHNS, CDR2 SASEGT. Trimming cost V 5 bases and J 2 bases, with 11 bases left between them. CDR3 size: 14 residues. CDR3 region: CASSLGQTTDTQYF. The CDR3 nucleotides read TGTGCCAGCAGTCTTGGACAGACCACAGATACGCAGTATTTT.

The chain joins TRBV3-1 to TRBJ2-7; a possible D gene is TRBD2 (6 bases). Germline assignment: CDR1 LGHDT and CDR2 YNNKEL (reference sequence). The CDR3 length is 13 residues. V was pared by 4 bases and J by 5 bases, with 12 bases between. For the CDR3, the DNA is TGTGCCAGCAGCCGCGGAGCGGGCCACGAGCAGTACTTC. Translating gives CASSRGAGHEQYF.

This clone was detected a few times. This chain links TRBV11-2 with TRBJ1-1, with 7 bases identical to TRBD1. J lost 7 bases, V lost 5 bases, and 4 bases had no gene match. This CDR3 has 12 amino acids. Germline V gene sequence: CDR1 SGHAT, CDR2 FQNNGV. The CDR3 DNA is TGTGCCAGCAGCGAGGGGGCAGGTGAAGCTTTCTTT. Translating gives CASSEGAGEAFF.

This clone was counted a few times. The junction departs from the called germline gene at one end, perhaps through a read error. Other DNA sequences in this sample translate to the same CDR3. V is TRBV7-9 and J is TRBJ2-2, with 12 nucleotides matching TRBD2. The CDR3 loop spans 13 amino acids. Germline lookup yields CDR1 SEHNR and CDR2 FQNEAQ (reference sequence). CDR3 protein: CASSRLAGDLLFF. DNA of the CDR3: TGCGCCAGCAGTCGACTAGCGGGAGACTTGCTGTTTTTT.

The table lists this clone with many counts. The chain recombines TRBV28 with TRBJ2-2, with 7 bases aligning to TRBD1. Germline V gene data show CDR1 as MDHEN and CDR2 as SYDVKM. Losses at the gene ends were 4 bases for V and 6 bases for J; bases not matched to a gene: 11. This CDR3 comprises 16 residues. CDR3 nucleotide sequence: TGTGCCAGCAGTTCCCCCCGGGACAGAGCTTCCGGGGAGCTGTTTTTT. It encodes CASSSPRDRASGELFF.

The chain recombines TRBV6-1 with TRBJ2-2; TRBD1 agrees at 9 bases. The CDR3 runs 17 residues. Germline-derived CDR1 and CDR2 are MNHNS and SASEGT. Losses at the gene ends were 6 bases for V and 8 bases for J; bases not matched to a gene: 16. CDR3 in DNA: TGTGCCAGCAGCGCCCTCTCGGGACAGGGAGACCGAGGGGAGCTGTTTTTT. This translates into CASSALSGQGDRGELFF.

By sample share, this clone is medium-sized. The J gene is TRBJ2-1, the V gene TRBV19; tentative D call: TRBD1 (6 bases). Looked up from germline, CDR1 is LNHDA and CDR2 is SQIVND (reference sequence). The CDR3 is 14 amino acids. The germline V and J ends were trimmed by 5 bases and 6 bases, with 14 bases remaining between them. The DNA for the CDR3 is TGTGCCAGTAGTTTATCAGGGGACGTCAATGAGCAGTTCTTC. Residues: CASSLSGDVNEQFF.

The CDR3: CASSLRTSGSSQFF. The CDR3 DNA reads TGTGCCAGTAGTCTCAGGACTAGCGGGAGCAGTCAGTTCTTC. V is TRBV19 and J is TRBJ2-1, with 13 positions matching TRBD2. The germline gives CDR1 LNHDA, CDR2 SQIVND (reference sequence). The CDR3 totals 14 residues. Trimming cost V 5 bases and J 13 bases; bases outside gene matches: 8.

Ten or more counts support this clone. The gene calls are TRBV20-1 and TRBJ2-7; TRBD1 matches 9 bases. J gave up 3 bases and V 6 bases, and 6 bases lay outside the gene matches. The length of the CDR3 is 13 residues. CDR1 is DFQATT, CDR2 SNEGSKA, per germline (reference sequence). The CDR3 DNA is TGCAGTGCACGTACAGGGGGCTTCTACGAGCAGTACTTC. Its protein product is CSARTGGFYEQYF.

In its sample, this clone was seen many times. The chain uses TRBV10-3 and TRBJ1-5, with D possibly being TRBD1 (5 bases). Trimming removed 6 bases at V and 3 bases at J, with 9 bases between. This CDR3 has 13 residues. Germline V gene data show CDR1 as ENHRY and CDR2 as SYGVKD. This chain's CDR3 is CAIRAQVNQPQHF. CDR3 DNA sequence: TGTGCCATCAGGGCACAGGTCAATCAGCCCCAGCATTTT.

Many counts were recorded for this clone. The chain carries TRBV27 and TRBJ1-6, with 7 bases that match TRBD1. The trim removed 7 bases at V and 8 bases at J, leaving 17 bases unmatched. Per germline, CDR1 MNHEY and CDR2 SMNVEV (reference sequence). The CDR3 has 17 residues. CDR3 sequence: CASTNEVKGAFYSPLHF. CDR3 coding DNA: TGTGCCAGCACCAACGAGGTGAAGGGGGCGTTTTATTCACCCCTCCACTTT.

This clone was counted a few times. This clone may be a read error of a much larger clone one base away. Because it lacks the conserved phenylalanine or tryptophan at the end, this CDR3 is likely a read error. The chain joins TRBV29-1 to TRBJ2-7; D remains unclear. Trimming removed 6 bases from V and 2 bases from J, with 14 bases in between. The CDR3 is 13 amino acids. Germline values: CDR1 SQVTM, CDR2 ANQGSEA. This CDR3 is CSVLEFGPYEQYS. CDR3 bases: TGCAGCGTCCTTGAGTTCGGTCCCTACGAGCAGTACTCC.

In its sample, this clone was seen many times. This chain uses TRBV18 with TRBJ1-5, with 10 positions matching TRBD1. V shed 5 bases and J 6 bases; nucleotides not matched to a gene: 1. The CDR3 contains 13 residues. Germline V gene sequence: CDR1 KGHSH, CDR2 LQKENI. The CDR3 nucleotides read TGTGCCAGCTCAGGACAGGGGGGTCAGCCCCAGCATTTT. Residues: CASSGQGGQPQHF. Looking up the rest from reference TRBV18 and TRBJ1-5 gives the full variable domain: NAGVMQNPRHLVRRRGQEARLRCSPMKGHSHVYWYRQLPEEGLKFMVYLQKENIIDESGMPKERFSAEFPKEGPSILRIQQVVRGDSAAYFCASSGQGGQPQHFGDGTRLSIL.

This clone was counted a few times. This may be a read error, as it is one base from a much larger clone. The rearrangement uses TRBV3-1 and TRBJ1-1; perhaps TRBD1 as D (6 bases). V lost 4 bases, J lost 11 bases, and 14 bases lay in between. The CDR3 is 12 amino acids. Germline CDR1 is LGHDT and CDR2 is YNNKEL (reference sequence). This chain's CDR3 is CASSPDRGMAFF. The DNA of the CDR3 is TGTGCCAGCAGCCCAGATAGGGGGATGGCTTTCTTT.

There are a few counts of this clone. The CDR3 spells CASGLGNRGPYYGYTF. The CDR3 nucleotides read TGTGCTAGTGGTTTGGGAAACAGGGGCCCGTACTATGGCTACACCTTC. The V call is TRBV12-5, the J call TRBJ1-2, with 7 positions matching TRBD1. Per the germline V gene, CDR1 is LGHNT and CDR2 is FRNRAP. V lost 1 base to trimming and J lost 3 bases; unmatched junction nucleotides: 8. The CDR3 runs 16 residues.

This clone has ten or more counts. The rearrangement links TRBV5-1 to TRBJ2-5; D not resolved. V lost 1 base, J lost 0 bases, and 7 bases lay in between. The CDR3 has 14 amino acids. Germline V lookup: CDR1 SGHRS, CDR2 YFSETQ. The DNA of the CDR3 is TGCGCCAGCAGCTTGTTTGGATACCAAGAGACCCAGTACTTC. This encodes CASSLFGYQETQYF.

Comments on this clone: The conserved phenylalanine or tryptophan is not found at the CDR3 terminus, so this likely reflects a read error. Because the CDR3's place on the DNA is in doubt, the DNA is left out and the CDR3 is given as listed by TCRdb. The rearrangement uses TRBV7-3 and TRBJ2-3. The germline V gene encodes CDR1 SGHTA and CDR2 FQGTGA. The CDR3 is 14 amino acids in total, end residues counted. The CDR3 reads CASSLLATADTEYL.

This clone was observed at least ten times. The chain carries TRBV14 and TRBJ2-7, with a tentative D call TRBD1 (5 bases). This CDR3 is 16 amino acids long. The V gene's germline CDR1 is SGHDN and CDR2 FVKESK. Trimming removed 0 bases at V and 3 bases at J, with 15 bases between. DNA of the CDR3: TGTGCCAGCAGCCAAGATGTAGGGGCCCCTGACTACGAGCAGTACTTC. This codes for CASSQDVGAPDYEQYF.

This clone has at least ten counts. The genes are TRBV11-2 and TRBJ2-2; TRBD2 agrees at 10 bases. The CDR3 is made up of 18 amino acids. J was trimmed by 4 bases and V by 6 bases; bases with no gene match: 14. In germline, CDR1 is SGHAT, CDR2 FQNNGV. The CDR3 spells CASSLTSGVRLGTGELFF. The CDR3 DNA is TGTGCCAGCAGTCTCACTAGCGGGGTCCGATTAGGCACCGGGGAGCTGTTTTTT.

By sample fraction, this clone is medium-sized. The gene calls are TRBV6-1 and TRBJ2-7; D perhaps matches TRBD2 (6 bases). V was clipped by 5 bases and J by 2 bases, with 10 bases between them. CDR1 and CDR2 (germline): MNHNS, SASEGT. The CDR3 is 13 amino acids. The CDR3 nucleotides are TGTGCCAGCAGTTTGCGGGAACCCTACGAGCAGTACTTC. It translates to CASSLREPYEQYF.

Comment on this clone: This specimen includes other DNA sequences encoding the same CDR3. The CDR3 DNA is TGTGCCAGTCGTCGGGGAGGTGGAATAGTAGAGCAGTACTTC. It yields the protein CASRRGGGIVEQYF. V gene TRBV28 combines with J gene TRBJ2-7; a weak D match, TRBD2 (6 bases). The germline CDR1 and CDR2 sequences are MDHEN and SYDVKM. With 9 bases removed from V and 7 bases from J, the gap between germline ends came to 22 bases. CDR3 size: 14 residues.

This clone was detected a few times. The V gene is TRBV29-1, the J gene TRBJ2-1; the match to TRBD1 covers 9 bases. The CDR3 covers 13 residues. Germline V gene lookup returns CDR1 SQVTM and CDR2 ANQGSEA. V gave up 6 bases and J gave up 7 bases; unmatched junction bases: 7. The chain's CDR3 is CSVETGGGNEQFF. The CDR3 DNA sequence: TGCAGCGTAGAGACAGGGGGGGGAAATGAGCAGTTCTTC.